These T cell receptor beta chains were read from a single sample in a study of blood T cell repertoires in COVID-19. Generated by immunoSEQ multiplex PCR, the TCRdb table keeps only in-frame clones and is missing some. The sample holds 55,000 to 75,000 clones, about four fifths seen once. Sequencing was carried out using peripheral blood. The receptors come from a man aged 70 or older who had recovered from COVID-19. The CDR3 runs from the conserved cysteine through the conserved F or W. The order of the fields is J gene, clone size, V gene, D gene, CDR3 protein, CDR3 DNA. D genes are given only for firm matches. Rows may omit the clone size; those that give it use once, few, many or a size class.

J: TRBJ2-1
size: -
V: TRBV7-6
D: TRBD2
CDR3: CASSLGLAGVREQFF
DNA: TGTGCCAGCAGCTTGGGACTAGCGGGAGTGCGTGAGCAGTTCTTC

J: TRBJ1-6
size: few
V: TRBV2
D: TRBD1
CDR3: CASSGGRQGSFNSPLHF
DNA: TGTGCCAGCAGTGGTGGCCGACAGGGGAGCTTTAATTCACCCCTCCACTTT

J: TRBJ2-2
size: -
V: TRBV7-2
D: -
CDR3: CASSPSVAVNTGELFF
DNA: TGTGCCAGCAGCCCCTCTGTAGCGGTGAACACCGGGGAGCTGTTTTTT

J: TRBJ2-7
size: -
V: TRBV28
D: TRBD1
CDR3: CASSFPGQGSYEQYF
DNA: TGTGCCAGCAGTTTTCCCGGACAGGGATCCTACGAGCAGTACTTC

J: TRBJ1-4
size: -
V: TRBV11-2
D: -
CDR3: CASSLGGGTNEKLFF
DNA: TGTGCCAGCAGCTTAGGGGGGGGAACTAATGAAAAACTGTTTTTT

J: TRBJ1-1
size: -
V: TRBV30
D: TRBD1
CDR3: CAWNLRPGGTEAFF
DNA: TGTGCCTGGAACCTGCGCCCAGGGGGCACTGAAGCTTTCTTT

J: TRBJ2-3
size: -
V: TRBV19
D: TRBD1
CDR3: CASSIGDFGTGNTDTQYF
DNA: TGTGCCAGTAGTATAGGGGACTTCGGGACAGGGAACACAGATACGCAGTATTTT

J: TRBJ2-2
size: -
V: TRBV4-3
D: TRBD1
CDR3: CASSHIHGQGDTGELFF
DNA: TGCGCCAGCAGCCACATCCACGGCCAGGGGGACACCGGGGAGCTGTTTTTT

J: TRBJ2-7
size: few
V: TRBV28
D: TRBD2
CDR3: CASSLREGILNEQYF
DNA: TGTGCCAGCAGTTTGCGGGAGGGAATCCTCAACGAGCAGTACTTC

J: TRBJ2-1
size: once
V: TRBV7-2
D: TRBD2
CDR3: CASRGGYNEQFF
DNA: TGTGCCAGCAGGGGGGGGTACAATGAGCAGTTCTTC

J: TRBJ1-2
size: -
V: TRBV11-1
D: -
CDR3: CASSRIRAQYGYTF
DNA: TGTGCCAGCAGCCGGATCAGGGCCCAGTATGGCTACACCTTC

J: TRBJ2-7
size: -
V: TRBV6-5
D: TRBD2
CDR3: CASSYSPGGAGEQYF
DNA: TGTGCCAGCAGTTACTCCCCCGGGGGGGCCGGCGAGCAGTACTTC

J: TRBJ2-7
size: -
V: TRBV19
D: -
CDR3: CASSIATTAYEQYF
DNA: TGTGCCAGTAGTATAGCCACGACAGCCTACGAGCAGTACTTC

J: TRBJ2-7
size: -
V: TRBV11-3
D: TRBD2
CDR3: CASSLETSGPNF
DNA: TGTGCCAGCAGCTTAGAGACTAGCGGGCCTAACTTC

J: TRBJ1-5
size: -
V: TRBV29-1
D: TRBD1
CDR3: CSVGTGGGNQPQHF
DNA: TGCAGCGTCGGGACAGGGGGAGGCAATCAGCCCCAGCATTTT

J: TRBJ1-1
size: -
V: TRBV12-3/TRBV12-4
D: -
CDR3: CASKSRRNTEAFF
DNA: TGTGCCAGCAAGTCGCGCCGCAACACTGAAGCTTTCTTT

J: TRBJ2-3
size: -
V: TRBV6-6
D: -
CDR3: CASSRGRTKPSTDTQYF
DNA: TGTGCCAGCAGCCGAGGACGGACTAAACCTAGCACAGATACGCAGTATTTT

J: TRBJ2-7
size: -
V: TRBV12-3/TRBV12-4
D: -
CDR3: CASTSDRRHEQYF
DNA: TGTGCCAGCACCTCAGACAGGAGACACGAGCAGTACTTC

J: TRBJ2-5
size: -
V: TRBV9
D: -
CDR3: CASSTGVFQETQYF
DNA: TGTGCCAGCAGCACCGGGGTCTTCCAAGAGACCCAGTACTTC

J: TRBJ1-3
size: -
V: TRBV29-1
D: -
CDR3: CSVWLRSGNTIYF
DNA: TGCAGCGTTTGGTTGCGGTCTGGAAACACCATATATTTT

J: TRBJ2-5
size: -
V: TRBV27
D: TRBD2
CDR3: CASSLTSGRGGETQYF
DNA: TGTGCCAGCAGTTTAACTAGCGGGAGGGGAGGGGAGACCCAGTACTTC

J: TRBJ1-1
size: -
V: TRBV6-6
D: -
CDR3: CASSSHLNTEAFF
DNA: TGTGCCAGCAGTTCTCACTTGAACACTGAAGCTTTCTTT

J: TRBJ2-2
size: -
V: TRBV11-2
D: TRBD2
CDR3: CASSAPSGRAHGELFF
DNA: TGTGCCAGCAGCGCTCCTAGCGGGAGGGCCCACGGGGAGCTGTTTTTT

J: TRBJ2-5
size: -
V: TRBV28
D: -
CDR3: CASSFLEGTETQYF
DNA: TGTGCCAGCAGTTTTTTGGAGGGAACAGAGACCCAGTACTTC

J: TRBJ1-2
size: -
V: TRBV19
D: TRBD1
CDR3: CASSIRGGTNYGYTF
DNA: TGTGCCAGTAGTATTAGAGGGGGCACAAACTATGGCTACACCTTC

J: TRBJ2-7
size: -
V: TRBV27
D: TRBD1
CDR3: CASSLTLRDRGAEQYF
DNA: TGTGCCAGCAGTCTTACCCTCCGGGACAGGGGAGCCGAGCAGTACTTC

J: TRBJ1-2
size: -
V: TRBV6-1
D: TRBD1
CDR3: CASSDFRDSGLGYTF
DNA: TGTGCCAGCAGTGATTTTAGGGACAGTGGCCTCGGCTACACCTTC

J: TRBJ2-7
size: -
V: TRBV5-3
D: -
CDR3: CARSHSAVSYEQYF
DNA: TGTGCCAGAAGCCATAGCGCAGTCTCCTACGAGCAGTACTTC